This T cell receptor (beta chain) was captured by sequencing in a study of blood T cells in healthy people across ages. Trimming took off 5 bases at V and 6 bases at J, with 10 bases between the two ends. The CDR3 extends over 11 amino acids. The germline V gene encodes CDR1 GTSNPN and CDR2 SVGIG (reference sequence). Primed by a sample-barcoded 5' primer and a J-beta primer mix, a second PCR proceeded for roughly 7 to 11 cycles. TCRdb redid the calling of the 5' RACE reads with MiXCR, one entry per CDR3 protein. The table includes 1.5 million to 2 million distinct CDR3 sequences, about 30% detected once.

The receptor comes from a woman younger than 45 in good health. Sequenced material: blood. This chain joins TRBV30 and TRBJ1-2; TRBD1 might be the D (6 bases). The CDR3 sequence is CAWQGKDGYTF. The CDR3 DNA follows: TGTGCCTGGCAGGGGAAAGATGGCTACACCTTC.